The clone carrying this T cell receptor beta chain was detected many times. Its antigen remains unidentified. The data were obtained in a study of T-cell memory formation after mild COVID-19. The overall study: There were largely donor-specific TCR clusters. The study's findings and limits: Clones that contracted from day 15 to 85 had balanced CD4/CD8; later expanders were CD4+ biased. Within pre-infection memory, some responding clones were found, suggesting cross-reactive memory joined.

It was 5'RACE with constant-segment primers that produced the TCR alpha and TCR beta cDNA libraries, which carried sample barcodes and UMIs. TCRdb reprocessed the 5' RACE reads with MiXCR, giving one entry per CDR3 protein. Of roughly 320,000 distinct CDR3 sequences in the sample, approximately 27% were seen once. This CDR3 comprises 15 residues. Unmatched junction bases numbered 8, after V lost 6 bases and J lost 7 bases. The sequencing input was PBMCs or a T cell subset sorted from them (not recorded which). This clonotype was obtained from an adult woman who had mild COVID-19 (a few samples of this study predate the infection). Cell type and time point are not known. The chain recombines TRBV12-3 or TRBV12-4 with TRBJ1-3; 11 nucleotides align to TRBD1. The CDR3 spells CASSPGTGGVNTIYF. DNA of the CDR3: TGTGCCAGCAGCCCCGGGACAGGGGGAGTGAACACCATATATTTT.